This TCR beta chain was observed in a study of T cell responses to AZD1222 COVID-19 vaccine. CDR1 and CDR2 (germline): MNHEY, SVGAGI. V trimming: 4 bases; J trimming: 9 bases; junction bases outside the gene matches: 16. The CDR3 covers 16 residues. Method: immunoSEQ multiplex PCR; TCRdb's copy keeps in-frame clones and lacks some. The data hold about 130,000 clones, with over 85% observed a single time. This chain joins TRBV6-5 and TRBJ1-2; TRBD1 aligns across 8 bases. The sample was peripheral blood, taken on day 0 of AZD1222 vaccination. The clonotype originates from an adult in good health. The chain's CDR3 is CASSFRTTGVRVSYTF. CDR3 coding DNA: TGTGCCAGCAGTTTTCGAACGACAGGGGTCCGGGTTAGCTACACCTTC.